Sequencing of this TCR beta chain was carried out in a study of CD8+CD57+ T cells in acquired aplastic anemia. Study as a whole: Healthy donor CD4+ cell samples had a mean of about 10.8 million reads. Points from the study as a whole: Comparison of patients with controls identified roughly 30 shared CD8+ CDR3 sequences.

The CDR3 has 12 amino acids. With 6 bases removed from V and 0 bases from J, the gap between germline ends came to 5 bases. CDR1 is PRHDT and CDR2 is FYEKMQ in the germline V gene (reference sequence). For CDR3 and TCR beta VDJ profiling, genomic DNA was the template used. One entry per CDR3 protein results from TCRdb running MiXCR on the reads. The repertoire holds 400,000 to 500,000 distinct CDR3 sequences, with 55% to 70% as singletons. With regard to this clonotype: Its antigen is unidentified. This may stem from a read error, because a much larger clone lies one nucleotide away. The CDR3 carries no conserved terminal phenylalanine or tryptophan, so it likely arises from a read error.

Sequencing input: sorted CD4+, CD8+, or CD8+CD57+ T cells (not recorded which) from PBMCs. This receptor was identified in a human donor in good health, serving as a control. The rearrangement links TRBV13 to TRBJ1-1; D remains unclear. CDR3 bases: TGTGCCAGCAGGGATATGAACACTGAAGCTTTCTCT. Translating it yields CASRDMNTEAFS.